A selection of T cell receptor beta chains follows, all from one sample in a study of T cell responses to AZD1222 COVID-19 vaccine. TCRdb's copy holds only in-frame clones and misses some; the assay was immunoSEQ multiplex PCR. The data contain tens of thousands of clones, more than 75% of them singletons. This sample comprised peripheral blood, obtained 28 days after the second AZD1222 dose. These receptors all stem from an adult who received the AZD1222 COVID-19 vaccine. Each CDR3 is given with its conserved first and last residue. D genes are given only for firm matches. Clone size is given for some rows only: seen once, a few or many times, or a class if the clone is expanded.

V	size	D	J	DNA	CDR3
TRBV27	NA	TRBD1	TRBJ1-2	TGTGCCAGCAGTTTTGACGGGACAGCCTATGGCTACACCTTC	CASSFDGTAYGYTF
TRBV5-4	NA	NA	TRBJ2-5	TGTGCCAGCAGCTTGGCTGGAAAAGAGACCCAGTACTTC	CASSLAGKETQYF
TRBV12-3/TRBV12-4	NA	NA	TRBJ2-7	TGTGCCAGCAGTTTTACCCGAGATGAGCAGTACTTC	CASSFTRDEQYF
TRBV7-9	NA	NA	TRBJ1-1	TGTGCCAGCAGTAGGAACGCTGAAGCTTTCTTT	CASSRNAEAFF
TRBV27	NA	NA	TRBJ1-5	TGTGCCAGCAGTGGGGGGGCGGTTCGGGGCAATCAGCCCCAGCATTTT	CASSGGAVRGNQPQHF
TRBV7-6	NA	NA	TRBJ1-5	TGTGCCAGCAGCTTAGATGGGGGGATCGATCAGCCCCAGCATTTT	CASSLDGGIDQPQHF
TRBV27	NA	NA	TRBJ1-1	TGTGCCAGCAGTTTATCTCTTTGGGGGGCTGAAGCTTTCTTT	CASSLSLWGAEAFF
TRBV30	NA	NA	TRBJ1-3	TGTGCCTGGAGCCCGGGGCTCTCTGGAAACACCATATATTTT	CAWSPGLSGNTIYF
TRBV25-1	NA	NA	TRBJ1-1	TGTGCCAGCAGTGAATACATCGGGTATGAAGCTTTCTTT	CASSEYIGYEAFF
TRBV5-1	NA	NA	TRBJ1-4	TGCGCCAGCAGCGAACAAGGGTGGAATGAAAAACTGTTTTTT	CASSEQGWNEKLFF
TRBV19	NA	TRBD1	TRBJ1-5	TGTGCCAGTAGTTTCTCCGGGACAGGGTACCAGCCCCAGCATTTT	CASSFSGTGYQPQHF
TRBV6-4	once	TRBD2	TRBJ2-3	TGTGCCAGTGGGAGCGGGGGGGCCACAGATACGCAGTATTTT	CASGSGGATDTQYF
TRBV30	NA	TRBD1	TRBJ1-2	TGTGCCTGGAGACTTGGGACAGGATCTTATGGCTACACCTTC	CAWRLGTGSYGYTF
TRBV2	NA	NA	TRBJ2-1	TGTGCCAGCAGCGAAGACGTCAACTCCTACAATGAGCAGTTCTTC	CASSEDVNSYNEQFF
TRBV5-4	NA	NA	TRBJ1-4	TGTGCCAGCAGCATGGACGGTGGGGAAAAACTGTTTTTT	CASSMDGGEKLFF